The clone carrying this T cell receptor (beta chain) was found many times. What it binds is unknown. The data belong to a study of CD8+CD57+ T cells in acquired aplastic anemia. Study summary: The DNA of sorted CD4+ and CD8+ cells averaged roughly 3.2 ug.

Genomic DNA acted as the template from which TCR beta VDJ combination and CDR3 sequence profiling were carried out. TCRdb re-called the reads through MiXCR, storing one row per CDR3 protein. Of about 54,000 distinct CDR3 sequences listed, 55% to 70% are singletons. Study-wide results and caveats: Comparison of patients with controls identified approximately 28 shared CD8+ CDR3 sequences. The CD8+ Simpson's diversity of patients and controls was not significantly different.

All sequencing subjects had displayed CD8+CD57+ cell expansion on flow cytometry. Everyone among the patients had severe acquired aplastic anemia. V lost 7 bases, J lost 7 bases, and 9 bases stayed unmatched. Germline assignment: CDR1 MNHEY and CDR2 SVGEGT. The CDR3 length is 14 residues. The receptor was isolated from a human donor with aplastic anemia. Source material: sorted CD4+, CD8+, or CD8+CD57+ T cells (not recorded which) from PBMCs. The chain links TRBV6-2 or TRBV6-3 to TRBJ2-4; 8 nucleotides line up with TRBD2. CDR3 region: CASKSAGGGNIQYF. The DNA of the CDR3 is TGTGCCAGCAAGTCTGCGGGGGGCGGGAACATTCAGTACTTC.